This TCR beta chain was recovered during a study of identifying expanded T cells in peripheral blood. Whole-study results and caveats: About 1.2 clones differed between technical replicates, versus approximately 17 and 20 over time.

In the case of this clone: Antigen: not known.

Libraries were prepared by immunoSEQ multiplex PCR; TCRdb keeps only in-frame clonotypes and omits some of them. The sample includes 100,000 to 150,000 clones, approximately 86% seen only once; the top ten take roughly 8%. During the collection period, no donor immune events like infections were recorded. The germline V gene has CDR1 MNHNS and CDR2 SASEGT. The CDR3 loop spans 13 amino acids. The ends were cut back, 5 bases at V and 5 bases at J, with 12 bases in the middle. This sequence joins TRBV6-1 and TRBJ2-5; a possible D gene is TRBD2 (6 bases). The clonotype comes from a person aged 18-70 years in good health. Sequenced input: blood. The CDR3: CASSFREAETQYF. DNA of the CDR3: TGTGCCAGCAGTTTCAGGGAGGCGGAGACCCAGTACTTC.